This entry features one T cell receptor (beta chain) sequence. Antigen specificity is unknown. The CDR3 sequence is 14 residues long. Germline CDR1 is LNHNV and CDR2 is YYDKDF (reference sequence). Trimming cost V 1 base and J 6 bases, with 10 bases left between them. The entry originates in a study of follicular helper T cells after annual influenza vaccination. Notes on the study in general: Productive TCRB sequences came from only roughly 9.5-22% of cells.

Noted time point: 2014-2015 season, 7 days after vaccination. Donors were community-dwelling with no influenza vaccine in the prior 6 months. Excluded were substance abuse, HIV/AIDS, active cancer, immunomodulatory drugs and active illness. Blood volume per time point ranged from about 35 to 110 mL. Produced via immunoSEQ multiplex PCR; TCRdb's table is partial and in-frame only. The table records 3,900 or so clones, around 76% of them present only once. The source of this sequence is an adult who received the influenza vaccine. The sequencing here drew on CXCR5- memory CD4+ T cells sorted from blood, taken 7 days after influenza vaccination. This chain links TRBV15 with TRBJ1-5, with TRBD1 as a possible D gene (6 bases). In DNA form, the CDR3 reads TGTGCCACCAGCAGAGGGACAGACGGTCAGCCCCAGCATTTT. Translation gives CATSRGTDGQPQHF.